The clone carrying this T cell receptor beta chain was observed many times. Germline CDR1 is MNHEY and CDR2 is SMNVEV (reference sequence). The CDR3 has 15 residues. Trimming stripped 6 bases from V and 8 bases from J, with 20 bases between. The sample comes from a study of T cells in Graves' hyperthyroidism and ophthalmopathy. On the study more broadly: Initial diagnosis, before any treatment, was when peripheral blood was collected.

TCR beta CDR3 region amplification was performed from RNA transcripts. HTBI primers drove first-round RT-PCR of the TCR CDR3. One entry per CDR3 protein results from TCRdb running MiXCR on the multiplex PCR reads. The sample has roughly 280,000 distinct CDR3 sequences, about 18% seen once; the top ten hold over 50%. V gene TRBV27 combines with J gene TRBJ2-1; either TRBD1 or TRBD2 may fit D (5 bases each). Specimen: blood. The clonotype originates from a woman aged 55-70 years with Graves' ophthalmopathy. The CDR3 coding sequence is TGTGCCAGCAGCCACGGATGGGGGTACGTACATGAGCAGTTCTTC. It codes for CASSHGWGYVHEQFF.